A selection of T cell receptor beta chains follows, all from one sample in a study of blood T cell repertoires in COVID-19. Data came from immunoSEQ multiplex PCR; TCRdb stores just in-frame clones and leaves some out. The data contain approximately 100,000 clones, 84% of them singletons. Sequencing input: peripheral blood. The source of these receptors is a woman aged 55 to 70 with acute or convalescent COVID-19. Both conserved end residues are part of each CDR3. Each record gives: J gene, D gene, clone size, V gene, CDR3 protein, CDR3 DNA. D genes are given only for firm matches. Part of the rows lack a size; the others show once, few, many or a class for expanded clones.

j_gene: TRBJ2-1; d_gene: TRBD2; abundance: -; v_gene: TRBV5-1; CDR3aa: CASSRRSGRSYNEQFF; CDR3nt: TGCGCCAGCAGCAGGCGGAGCGGGAGGTCGTACAATGAGCAGTTCTTC
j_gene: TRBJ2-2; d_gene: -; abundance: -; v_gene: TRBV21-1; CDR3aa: CASSKGPSGNTGELFF; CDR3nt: TGTGCCAGCAGCAAAGGCCCTAGCGGAAACACCGGGGAGCTGTTTTTT
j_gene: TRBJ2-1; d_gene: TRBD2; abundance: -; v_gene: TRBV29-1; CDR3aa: CSVSNLAGAPYNEQFF; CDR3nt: TGCAGCGTTTCAAACCTAGCGGGAGCCCCCTACAATGAGCAGTTCTTC
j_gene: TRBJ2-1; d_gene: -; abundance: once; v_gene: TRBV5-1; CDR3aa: CASRRTQGSYNEQFF; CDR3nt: TGCGCCAGCAGGCGGACTCAAGGGTCCTACAATGAGCAGTTCTTC
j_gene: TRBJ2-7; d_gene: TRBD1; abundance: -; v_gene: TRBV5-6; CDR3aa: CASSRTGTGRIYEQYF; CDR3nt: TGTGCCAGCAGCCGGACCGGGACAGGACGAATCTACGAGCAGTACTTC
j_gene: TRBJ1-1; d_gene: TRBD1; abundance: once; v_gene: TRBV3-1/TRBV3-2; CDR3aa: CASRSDRVNTEAFF; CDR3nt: TGTGCCAGCAGATCTGACAGGGTGAACACTGAAGCTTTCTTT
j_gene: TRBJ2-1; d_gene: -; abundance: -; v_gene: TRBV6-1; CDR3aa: CASSEASWYTEQFF; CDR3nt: TGTGCCAGCAGTGAAGCTAGCTGGTATACTGAGCAGTTCTTC
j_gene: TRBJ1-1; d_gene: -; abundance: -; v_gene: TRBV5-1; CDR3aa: CASSLDPGLMNTEAFF; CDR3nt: TGCGCCAGCAGCTTGGATCCGGGATTAATGAACACTGAAGCTTTCTTT
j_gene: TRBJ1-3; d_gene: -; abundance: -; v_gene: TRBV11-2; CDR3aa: CASSLESGTIYF; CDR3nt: TGTGCCAGCAGCTTAGAATCCGGCACCATATATTTT
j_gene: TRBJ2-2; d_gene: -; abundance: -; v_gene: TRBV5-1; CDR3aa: CASSLVTGSDTGELFF; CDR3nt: TGCGCCAGCAGCTTGGTAACAGGGTCCGACACCGGGGAGCTGTTTTTT
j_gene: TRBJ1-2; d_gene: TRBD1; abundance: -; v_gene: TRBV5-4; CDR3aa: CASRATGGAFYGYTF; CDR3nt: TGTGCCAGCAGGGCGACAGGGGGTGCCTTCTATGGCTACACCTTC
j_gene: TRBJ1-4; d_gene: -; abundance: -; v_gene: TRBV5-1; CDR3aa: CASSLEKAKSGLFF; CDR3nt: TGCGCCAGCAGCTTAGAGAAGGCCAAAAGCGGACTGTTTTTT
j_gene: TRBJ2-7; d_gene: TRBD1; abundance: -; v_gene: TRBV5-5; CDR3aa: CASSLVQGTQGNSYEQYF; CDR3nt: TGTGCCAGCAGCTTGGTTCAAGGGACACAGGGGAACTCCTACGAGCAGTACTTC
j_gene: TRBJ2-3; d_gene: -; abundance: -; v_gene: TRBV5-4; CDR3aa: CASSLVPGDTQYF; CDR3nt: TGTGCCAGCAGCTTGGTACCCGGGGATACGCAGTATTTT
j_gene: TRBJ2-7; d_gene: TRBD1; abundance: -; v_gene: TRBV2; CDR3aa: CASSGTQTGVIPYEQYF; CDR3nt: TGTGCCAGCAGCGGCACCCAAACAGGGGTAATCCCCTACGAGCAGTACTTC
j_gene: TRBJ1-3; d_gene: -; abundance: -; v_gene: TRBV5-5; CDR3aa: CASSPAGSTGNTIYF; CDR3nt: TGTGCCAGCAGCCCCGCAGGGTCGACAGGAAACACCATATATTTT
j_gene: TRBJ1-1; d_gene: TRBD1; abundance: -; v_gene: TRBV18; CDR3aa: CASSPLDRGRTEAFF; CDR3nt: TGTGCCAGCTCACCTTTGGACAGGGGAAGAACTGAAGCTTTCTTT
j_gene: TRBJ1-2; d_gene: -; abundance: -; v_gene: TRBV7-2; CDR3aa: CASSSRQDYGYTF; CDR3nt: TGTGCCAGCAGCTCGCGACAGGATTATGGCTACACCTTC
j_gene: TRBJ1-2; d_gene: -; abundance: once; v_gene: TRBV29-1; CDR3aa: CSVEPQEEYYGYTF; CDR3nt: TGCAGCGTTGAGCCGCAGGAAGAATACTATGGCTACACCTTC
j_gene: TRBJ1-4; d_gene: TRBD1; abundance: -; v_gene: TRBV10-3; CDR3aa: CAISVNRGDFEKLFF; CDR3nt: TGTGCCATCAGTGTGAACAGGGGGGATTTTGAAAAACTGTTTTTT
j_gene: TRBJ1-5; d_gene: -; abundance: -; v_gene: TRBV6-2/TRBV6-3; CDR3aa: CASSYEFPGSNQPQHF; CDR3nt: TGTGCCAGCAGTTACGAGTTTCCAGGGTCCAATCAGCCCCAGCATTTT
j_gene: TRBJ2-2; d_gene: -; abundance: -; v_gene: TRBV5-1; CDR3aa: CASSLYGQNTGELFF; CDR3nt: TGCGCCAGCAGCTTGTATGGACAGAACACCGGGGAGCTGTTTTTT
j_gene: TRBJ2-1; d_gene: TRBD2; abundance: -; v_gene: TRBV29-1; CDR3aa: CSVGALRGGRGNYNEQFF; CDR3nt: TGCAGCGTTGGTGCGCTGCGGGGGGGCCGGGGGAATTACAATGAGCAGTTCTTC
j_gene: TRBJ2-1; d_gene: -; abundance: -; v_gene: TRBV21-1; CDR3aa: CASSKRDREKGEQFF; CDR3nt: TGTGCCAGCAGCAAACGGGACAGGGAGAAGGGTGAGCAGTTCTTC
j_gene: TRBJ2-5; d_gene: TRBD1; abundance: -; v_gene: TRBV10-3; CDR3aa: CAIRGTGADGETQYF; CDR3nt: TGTGCCATCAGGGGGACAGGGGCGGATGGAGAGACCCAGTACTTC
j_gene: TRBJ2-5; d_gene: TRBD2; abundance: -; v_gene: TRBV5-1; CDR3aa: CASSLSGRETQYF; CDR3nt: TGCGCCAGCAGCTTAAGCGGGAGAGAGACCCAGTACTTC
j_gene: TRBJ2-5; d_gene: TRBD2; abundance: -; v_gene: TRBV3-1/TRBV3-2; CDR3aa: CASSQVLGGGAGVETQYF; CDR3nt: TGTGCCAGCAGCCAAGTCCTCGGCGGGGGTGCGGGAGTTGAGACCCAGTACTTC
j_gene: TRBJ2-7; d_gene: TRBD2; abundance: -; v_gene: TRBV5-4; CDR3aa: CASSPGLARAGGYEQYF; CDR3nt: TGTGCCAGCAGCCCCGGACTAGCTAGAGCGGGAGGCTACGAGCAGTACTTC
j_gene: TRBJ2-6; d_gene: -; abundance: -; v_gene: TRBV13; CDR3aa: CASSRTVAGANVLTF; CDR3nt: TGTGCCAGCAGCAGGACAGTCGCCGGGGCCAACGTCCTGACTTTC
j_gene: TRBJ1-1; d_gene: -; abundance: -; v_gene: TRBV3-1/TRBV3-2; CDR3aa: CASSQYPGEAFF; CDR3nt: TGTGCCAGCAGCCAATATCCGGGGGAAGCTTTCTTT
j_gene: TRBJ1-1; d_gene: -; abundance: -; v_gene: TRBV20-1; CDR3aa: CSASRQGSTEAFF; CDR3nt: TGCAGTGCTAGTCGCCAGGGCAGCACTGAAGCTTTCTTT
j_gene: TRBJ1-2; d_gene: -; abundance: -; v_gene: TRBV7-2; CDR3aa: CASSLVQGVDGGYTF; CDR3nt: TGTGCCAGCAGCTTAGTTCAAGGGGTGGACGGGGGCTACACCTTC
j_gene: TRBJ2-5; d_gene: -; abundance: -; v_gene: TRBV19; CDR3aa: CASSTTGQETQYF; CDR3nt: TGTGCCAGTAGTACGACAGGTCAAGAGACCCAGTACTTC
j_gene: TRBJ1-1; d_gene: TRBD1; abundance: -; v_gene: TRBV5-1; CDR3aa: CASSLNRGWDTEAFF; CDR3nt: TGCGCCAGCAGCCTAAACAGGGGCTGGGACACTGAAGCTTTCTTT
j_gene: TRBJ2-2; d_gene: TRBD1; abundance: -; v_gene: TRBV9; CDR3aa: CASRGQAGTGELFF; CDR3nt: TGTGCCAGTCGGGGACAGGCGGGGACCGGGGAGCTGTTTTTT
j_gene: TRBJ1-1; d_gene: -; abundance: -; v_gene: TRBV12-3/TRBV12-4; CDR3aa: CASSFGGFTEAFF; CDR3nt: TGTGCCAGCAGTTTCGGGGGATTCACTGAAGCTTTCTTT
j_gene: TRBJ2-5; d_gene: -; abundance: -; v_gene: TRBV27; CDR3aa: CASSLSGRGVQETQYF; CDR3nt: TGTGCCAGCAGTTTATCAGGCAGGGGGGTCCAAGAGACCCAGTACTTC
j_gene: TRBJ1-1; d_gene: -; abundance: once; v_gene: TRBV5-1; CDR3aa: CASGEEIYGNTEAFF; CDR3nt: TGCGCCTCGGGGGAGGAGATTTACGGGAACACTGAAGCTTTCTTT
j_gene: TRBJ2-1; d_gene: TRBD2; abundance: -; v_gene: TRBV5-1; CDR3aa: CASSRTSGRVHSYNEQFF; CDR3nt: TGCGCCAGCAGCCGGACTAGCGGGAGGGTCCACTCCTACAATGAGCAGTTCTTC
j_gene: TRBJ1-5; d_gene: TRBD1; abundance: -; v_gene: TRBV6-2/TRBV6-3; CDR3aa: CASSFATGGFYSNQPQHF; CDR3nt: TGTGCCAGCAGTTTCGCGACAGGGGGCTTTTATAGCAATCAGCCCCAGCATTTT
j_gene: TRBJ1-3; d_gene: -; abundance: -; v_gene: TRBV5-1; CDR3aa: CASSLATSSGNTIYF; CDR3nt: TGCGCCAGCAGCTTGGCTACGAGCTCTGGAAACACCATATATTTT
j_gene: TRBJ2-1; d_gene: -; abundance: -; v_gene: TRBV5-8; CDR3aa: CASSFIRSSYNEQFF; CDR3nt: TGTGCCAGCAGCTTTATTCGGAGCTCCTACAATGAGCAGTTCTTC
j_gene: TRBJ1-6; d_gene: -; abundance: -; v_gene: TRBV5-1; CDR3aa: CASSSEGGDAPLHF; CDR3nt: TGCGCCAGCAGCTCGGAAGGGGGGGATGCACCCCTCCACTTT
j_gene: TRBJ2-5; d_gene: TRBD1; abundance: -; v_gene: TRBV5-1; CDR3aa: CASSRDSREETQYF; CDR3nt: TGCGCCAGCAGCCGGGACAGCCGGGAAGAGACCCAGTACTTC
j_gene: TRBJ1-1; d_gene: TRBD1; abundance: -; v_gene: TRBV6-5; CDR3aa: CASVQGMNTEAFF; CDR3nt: TGTGCCAGCGTACAGGGGATGAACACTGAAGCTTTCTTT
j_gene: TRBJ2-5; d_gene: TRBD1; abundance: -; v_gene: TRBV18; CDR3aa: CASSPQTGGAGETQYF; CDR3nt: TGTGCCAGCTCACCACAGACAGGGGGCGCGGGAGAGACCCAGTACTTC
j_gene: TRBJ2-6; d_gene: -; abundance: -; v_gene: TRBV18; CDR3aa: CASSVLASGANVLTF; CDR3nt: TGTGCCAGCTCAGTACTAGCCTCTGGGGCCAACGTCCTGACTTTC
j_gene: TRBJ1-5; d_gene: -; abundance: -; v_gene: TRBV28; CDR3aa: CAMGLPGGQPQHF; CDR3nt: TGTGCCATGGGCCTCCCGGGCGGGCAGCCCCAGCATTTT
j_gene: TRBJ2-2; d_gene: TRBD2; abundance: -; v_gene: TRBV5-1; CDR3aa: CASRELAGNTGELFF; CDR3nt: TGCGCCAGCAGAGAACTAGCGGGGAACACCGGGGAGCTGTTTTTT
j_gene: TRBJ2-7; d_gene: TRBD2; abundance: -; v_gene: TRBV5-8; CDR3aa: CASLWGGGSLEQYF; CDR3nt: TGTGCCAGCCTCTGGGGAGGCGGGAGCCTCGAGCAGTACTTC
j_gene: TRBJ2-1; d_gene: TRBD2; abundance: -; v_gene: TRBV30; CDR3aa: CAWRPLAGGSYNEQFF; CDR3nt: TGTGCCTGGAGACCCTTAGCGGGAGGCTCCTACAATGAGCAGTTCTTC
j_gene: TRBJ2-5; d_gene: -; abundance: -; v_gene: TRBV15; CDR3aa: CATSIGLIQETQYF; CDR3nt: TGTGCCACCAGCATAGGACTGATCCAAGAGACCCAGTACTTC
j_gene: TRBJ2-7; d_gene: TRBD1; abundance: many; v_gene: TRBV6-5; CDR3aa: CASSYRGTAQGYEQYF; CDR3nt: TGTGCCAGCAGTTATAGGGGGACAGCCCAGGGGTACGAGCAGTACTTC
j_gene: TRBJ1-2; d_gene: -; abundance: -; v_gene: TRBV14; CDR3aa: CASSQDSLPGNYGYTF; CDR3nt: TGTGCCAGCAGCCAAGATTCGTTGCCAGGGAACTATGGCTACACCTTC
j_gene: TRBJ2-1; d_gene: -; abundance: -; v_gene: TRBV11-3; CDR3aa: CASSLSTGLYNEQFF; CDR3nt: TGTGCCAGCAGCTTATCGACAGGTCTCTACAATGAGCAGTTCTTC
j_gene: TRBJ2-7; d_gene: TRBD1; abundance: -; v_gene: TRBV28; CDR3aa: CASSPPGQTYEQYF; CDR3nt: TGTGCCAGCAGTCCGCCGGGACAGACCTACGAGCAGTACTTC
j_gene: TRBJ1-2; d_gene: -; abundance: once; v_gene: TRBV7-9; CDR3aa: CASSLALPGGEGYTF; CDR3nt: TGTGCCAGCAGCTTAGCGCTCCCGGGGGGCGAAGGCTACACCTTC
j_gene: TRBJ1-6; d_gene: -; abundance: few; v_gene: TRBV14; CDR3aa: CASSPTRGGNSPLHF; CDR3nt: TGTGCCAGCAGCCCAACCAGGGGCGGGAATTCACCCCTCCACTTT
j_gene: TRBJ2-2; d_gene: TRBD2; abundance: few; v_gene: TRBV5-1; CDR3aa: CASSTAAGGSGELFF; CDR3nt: TGCGCCAGCAGCACTGCGGCGGGGGGGTCCGGGGAGCTGTTTTTT
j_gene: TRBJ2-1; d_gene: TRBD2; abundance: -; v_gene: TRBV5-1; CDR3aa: CASSWAHASGRGIEQFF; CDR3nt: TGCGCCAGCAGCTGGGCCCATGCTAGCGGGAGAGGTATTGAGCAGTTCTTC